This T cell receptor beta chain was found in a study of T-cell memory formation after mild COVID-19. Study-wide results and limits: The SARS-CoV-2 specificity of second-wave clones reaching peak at day 37 remained unverified. Later expanders leaned toward CD4+, whereas clones contracting from day 15 to 85 were balanced CD4/CD8. CD4+ clones that contracted lay mainly in CM and EM; CD8+ ones lay in EMRA.

The V segment lost 4 bases and the J segment 6 bases; nucleotides outside the gene matches: 11. Germline loops: CDR1 SGHRS, CDR2 YFSETQ. The CDR3 spans 15 residues. TCR alpha and TCR beta cDNA libraries carrying sample barcodes and UMIs came from 5'RACE with constant-segment primers. Each CDR3 protein is one row after TCRdb ran MiXCR on the 5' RACE reads. The data hold some 310,000 distinct CDR3 sequences, with roughly 20% observed a single time. This clonotype turned up a few times. Its antigen is as yet unknown. The V gene is TRBV5-1, the J gene TRBJ2-3; 7 bases line up with TRBD1. Sequenced input: PBMCs or a T cell subset sorted from them (not recorded which). The sequence was obtained from a man between 18 and 35 years old who had mild COVID-19 (a few samples of this study predate the infection). Cell type and time point are not known. CDR3 sequence reads: CASSPGQSLRDTQYF. In nucleotides, the CDR3 is TGCGCCAGCAGCCCGGGACAGAGCCTTCGCGATACGCAGTATTTT. Using reference TRBV5-1 and TRBJ2-3 for the parts outside the CDR3, the full variable domain is KAGVTQTPRYLIKTRGQQVTLSCSPISGHRSVSWYQQTPGQGLQFLFEYFSETQRNKGNFPGRFSGRQFSNSRSEMNVSTLELGDSALYLCASSPGQSLRDTQYFGPGTRLTVL.